A selection of T cell receptor beta chains follows, all from one sample in a study of T-cell memory formation after mild COVID-19. Using its own MiXCR run on the 5' RACE reads, TCRdb lists one record per CDR3 protein. Altogether roughly 450,000 distinct CDR3 sequences are present, roughly 18% being singletons, with the ten largest covering about 12%. Sequences were obtained from PBMCs or a T cell subset sorted from them (not recorded which). The receptors originated from an adult woman who had mild COVID-19 (a few samples of this study predate the infection). Cell type and time point are not known. Each CDR3 is given with its conserved first and last residue.

TRBV5-6	TRBJ1-1	CASSLLRMNTEAFF
TRBV12-3/TRBV12-4	TRBJ1-2	CASSLRGYGGYTF
TRBV18	TRBJ1-1	CASSPTEYEAFF
TRBV12-3/TRBV12-4	TRBJ1-5	CASSPGVSQHF
TRBV2	TRBJ1-1	CASSALLTGNAEAFF
TRBV6-5	TRBJ2-5	CASSYVGVGQETQYF
TRBV2	TRBJ1-5	CASSPGFQPQHF
TRBV7-9	TRBJ2-7	CASSLGQGYAYEQYF
TRBV5-1	TRBJ1-1	CASSLEGAYTEAFF
TRBV5-5	TRBJ2-7	CASSVTGIGYEQYF
TRBV7-6	TRBJ1-5	CASSLGHGQNSNQPQHF
TRBV24-1	TRBJ1-2	CATSDPDGTNYGYTF
TRBV12-3/TRBV12-4	TRBJ1-2	CASRAQGGVDTF
TRBV6-2/TRBV6-3	TRBJ1-1	CASSRESWTEAFF
TRBV19	TRBJ2-5	CASSINAGETQYF
TRBV5-4	TRBJ2-5	CASSLAGLAMGETQYF
TRBV6-5	TRBJ1-1	CASSYGDTEAFF
TRBV15	TRBJ2-7	CATSNRDEQYF
TRBV12-3/TRBV12-4	TRBJ2-1	CASTSGTMVHEQFF
TRBV30	TRBJ1-6	CAWSVTGPPLHF
TRBV3-1	TRBJ2-7	CASMRSGTNYEQYF
TRBV29-1	TRBJ1-2	CSVSGPWSYGYTF
TRBV12-3/TRBV12-4	TRBJ1-4	CASTRSAFGEKLFF
TRBV30	TRBJ2-3	CAWSVRGPSTDTQYF
TRBV24-1	TRBJ2-5	CATSDSQTGQETQYF
TRBV24-1	TRBJ2-3	CATSGQAGLTDTQYF
TRBV5-6	TRBJ2-3	CASSFPTSGSEWTQYF
TRBV7-9	TRBJ2-4	CASGLAGAKNIQYF
TRBV19	TRBJ2-3	CASSWTEDATQYF
TRBV19	TRBJ2-7	CASSSRGLYEQYF
TRBV30	TRBJ2-1	CAWSRGGTSRGNEQFF
TRBV6-5	TRBJ1-1	CASSNEGQGGFAEAFF
TRBV5-1	TRBJ2-5	CASSYGTQETQYF
TRBV5-1	TRBJ1-1	CASSTGSGYAEAFF
TRBV30	TRBJ1-6	CAWSAGNNSPLHF
TRBV19	TRBJ2-1	CASSILPGSYNEQFF
TRBV5-1	TRBJ1-2	CASSLGQGYYGYTF
TRBV13	TRBJ2-3	CASSHKTSGFTDTQYF
TRBV19	TRBJ2-4	CASTEWGQGFADIQYF
TRBV20-1	TRBJ2-5	CSATLTTRETQYF
TRBV24-1	TRBJ2-3	CATGDLGVRSTDTQYF
TRBV7-3	TRBJ2-3	CASSLSPGLTTDTQYF
TRBV6-2/TRBV6-3	TRBJ1-5	CASNRGGQPQHF
TRBV9	TRBJ2-2	CASSVLTSGMNTGELFF
TRBV11-3	TRBJ2-5	CASSAGLGARYQETQYF
TRBV5-1	TRBJ2-7	CASSHRLRGDYEQYF
TRBV20-1	TRBJ2-7	CSARDWGQGADYEQYF
TRBV19	TRBJ2-3	CASRERDTQYF
TRBV5-8	TRBJ2-3	CASSFVSGFEGDTQYF
TRBV4-2	TRBJ2-2	CASSHGRNTGELFF
TRBV4-1	TRBJ1-5	CASSQFGRSSNQPQHF
TRBV18	TRBJ2-2	CASSPPMGPGELFF
TRBV11-2	TRBJ2-7	CASSLDRWGQTHYYEQYF